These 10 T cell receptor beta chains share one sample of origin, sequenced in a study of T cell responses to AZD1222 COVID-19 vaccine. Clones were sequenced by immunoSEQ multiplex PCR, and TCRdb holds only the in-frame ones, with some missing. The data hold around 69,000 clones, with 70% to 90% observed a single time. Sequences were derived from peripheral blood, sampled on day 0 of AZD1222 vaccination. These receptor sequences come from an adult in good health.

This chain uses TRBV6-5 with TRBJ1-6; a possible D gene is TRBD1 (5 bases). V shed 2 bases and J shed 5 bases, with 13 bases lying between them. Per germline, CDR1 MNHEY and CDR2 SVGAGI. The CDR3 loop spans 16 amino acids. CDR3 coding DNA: TGTGCCAGCAGTTACCAAGGACAACCCGATAATTCACCCCTCCACTTT. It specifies CASSYQGQPDNSPLHF.

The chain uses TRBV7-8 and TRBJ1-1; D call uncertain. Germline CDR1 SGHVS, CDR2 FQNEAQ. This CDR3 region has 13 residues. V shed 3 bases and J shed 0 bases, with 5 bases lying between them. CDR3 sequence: CASSFRMNTEAFF. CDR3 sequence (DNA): TGTGCCAGCAGCTTTAGGATGAACACTGAAGCTTTCTTT.

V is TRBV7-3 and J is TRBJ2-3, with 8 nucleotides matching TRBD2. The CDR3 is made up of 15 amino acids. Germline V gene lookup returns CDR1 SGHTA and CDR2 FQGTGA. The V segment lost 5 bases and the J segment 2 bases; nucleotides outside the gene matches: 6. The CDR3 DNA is TGTGCCAGCAGCACCTCTAGCGGGCTCACAGATACGCAGTATTTT. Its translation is CASSTSSGLTDTQYF. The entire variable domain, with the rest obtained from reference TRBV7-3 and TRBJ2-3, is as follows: GAGVSQTPSNKVTEKGKYVELRCDPISGHTALYWYRQSLGQGPEFLIYFQGTGAADDSGLPNDRFFAVRPEGSVSTLKIQRTERGDSAVYLCASSTSSGLTDTQYFGPGTRLTVL.

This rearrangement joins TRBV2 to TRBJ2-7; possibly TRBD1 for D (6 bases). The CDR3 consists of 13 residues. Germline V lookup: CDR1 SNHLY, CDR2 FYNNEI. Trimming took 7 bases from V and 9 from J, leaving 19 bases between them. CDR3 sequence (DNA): TGTGCCAGCACAGGACAGCTTAATCCGGGGCAGTACTTC. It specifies CASTGQLNPGQYF.

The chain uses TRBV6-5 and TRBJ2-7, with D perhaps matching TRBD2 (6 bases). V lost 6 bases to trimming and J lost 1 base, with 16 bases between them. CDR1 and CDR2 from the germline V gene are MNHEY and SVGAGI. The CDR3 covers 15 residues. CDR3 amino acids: CASSPQLGGSYEQYV. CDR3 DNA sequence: TGTGCCAGCAGCCCCCAGCTCGGGGGTTCCTACGAGCAGTACGTC.

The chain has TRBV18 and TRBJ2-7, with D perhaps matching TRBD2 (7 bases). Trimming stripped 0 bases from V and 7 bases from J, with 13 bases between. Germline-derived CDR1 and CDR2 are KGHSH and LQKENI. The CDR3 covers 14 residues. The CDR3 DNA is TGTGCCAGCTCACCACCATGGGGGGGACAAGAGCAGTACTTC. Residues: CASSPPWGGQEQYF. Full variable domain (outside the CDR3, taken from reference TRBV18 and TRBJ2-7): NAGVMQNPRHLVRRRGQEARLRCSPMKGHSHVYWYRQLPEEGLKFMVYLQKENIIDESGMPKERFSAEFPKEGPSILRIQQVVRGDSAAYFCASSPPWGGQEQYFGPGTRLTVT.

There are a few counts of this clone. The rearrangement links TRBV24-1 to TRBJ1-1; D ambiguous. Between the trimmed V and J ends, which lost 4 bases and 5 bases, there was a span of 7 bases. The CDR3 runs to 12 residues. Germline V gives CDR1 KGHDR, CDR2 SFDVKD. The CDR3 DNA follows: TGTGCCACCAGTGACGGCGGTACTGAAGCTTTCTTT. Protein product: CATSDGGTEAFF.

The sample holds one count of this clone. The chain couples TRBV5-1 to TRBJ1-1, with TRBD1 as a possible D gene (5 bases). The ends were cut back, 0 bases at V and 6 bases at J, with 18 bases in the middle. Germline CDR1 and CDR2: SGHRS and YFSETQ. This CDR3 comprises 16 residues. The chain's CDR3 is CASSLAGQGARPEAFF. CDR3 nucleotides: TGCGCCAGCAGCTTGGCCGGGCAGGGAGCACGGCCTGAAGCTTTCTTT.

CDR3 bases: TGCGCCAGCAGCTTGGAAATGTACCAAGAGACCCAGTACTTC. Its translation is CASSLEMYQETQYF. V usage is TRBV5-1 and J usage is TRBJ2-5, with unresolved D. CDR1 and CDR2 from the germline V gene are SGHRS and YFSETQ. V shed 0 bases and J shed 0 bases, with 6 bases lying between them. The CDR3 is made up of 14 amino acids.

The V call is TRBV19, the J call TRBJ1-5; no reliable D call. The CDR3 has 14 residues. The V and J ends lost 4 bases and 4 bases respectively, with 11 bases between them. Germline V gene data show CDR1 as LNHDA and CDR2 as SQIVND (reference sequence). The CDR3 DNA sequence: TGTGCCAGTAGTACCACGACTGGTAATCAGCCCCAGCATTTT. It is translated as CASSTTTGNQPQHF.